Sequencing of this TCR beta chain was carried out in a study of response to subunit inactivated influenza vaccine. Trimming took off 0 bases at V and 6 bases at J, with 11 bases between the two ends. The CDR3 has 14 amino acids. Looked up from germline, CDR1 is LGHNA and CDR2 is YNFKEQ. A few counts support this clonotype. TCRdb re-called the RT-PCR reads with MiXCR, one entry per CDR3 protein. The sample contains 450,000 to 600,000 distinct CDR3 sequences, more than 15% of which appear only once. The chain links TRBV4-2 to TRBJ1-1, with D unclear. Sequencing used CD4+ T cells sorted from PBMCs, obtained 23 to 25 months after vaccination. The sequence derives from a man in his fifties or sixties who received an inactivated influenza vaccine. The DNA of the CDR3 is TGTGCCAGCAGCCAAGATACCGGGGTGCCTGAAGCTTTCTTT. Translation gives CASSQDTGVPEAFF.